Each of the 19 T cell receptor beta chains below was sequenced from the same sample in a study of blood T cell repertoires in COVID-19. Profiling relied on immunoSEQ multiplex PCR, and the TCRdb table lists in-frame clones only, not all of them. The profile shows approximately 65,000 clones, over 65% of them singletons. Input material: peripheral blood. These receptors came from a human donor in a cohort sampled during active COVID-19.

The rearrangement uses TRBV28 and TRBJ2-1; 9 bases are shared with TRBD2. CDR3 length equals 14 residues. J was trimmed by 10 bases and V by 9 bases; bases with no gene match: 13. Germline V lookup: CDR1 MDHEN, CDR2 SYDVKM. The CDR3 loop is CASLAGMVLEEQFF. The CDR3 DNA follows: TGTGCCAGTCTAGCGGGAATGGTTTTAGAGGAGCAGTTCTTC.

This chain connects TRBV7-9 to TRBJ2-1; D ambiguous. The CDR3 is 14 residues long. The germline V gene encodes CDR1 SEHNR and CDR2 FQNEAQ (reference sequence). V was pared by 3 bases and J by 4 bases, with 10 bases between. The CDR3 is CASSFWSTYNEQFF. The CDR3 DNA follows: TGTGCCAGCAGCTTCTGGAGCACTTACAATGAGCAGTTCTTC.

V and J are TRBV5-6 and TRBJ2-1, with 7 bases fitting TRBD1. This CDR3 has 13 residues. Trimming at V came to 4 bases and at J to 9 bases, leaving 7 bases not matched to a gene. The germline V gene has CDR1 SGHDT and CDR2 YYEEEE. The chain's CDR3 is CASSTDQGVEQFF. The CDR3 DNA reads TGTGCCAGCAGCACCGACCAGGGGGTTGAGCAGTTCTTC.

The V call is TRBV3-1 (or the pseudogene TRBV3-2), the J call TRBJ1-4; unclear D gene. V was shortened by 3 bases and J by 7 bases, with 12 bases between the two germline ends. Germline V gives CDR1 LGHDT, CDR2 YNNKEL (reference sequence). The CDR3 runs 14 residues. Written as DNA, the CDR3 is TGTGCCAGCAGCCAGCGGGCTGGCGGTGAAAAACTGTTTTTT. Amino acid sequence: CASSQRAGGEKLFF.

J is TRBJ2-3 and V is TRBV7-9; D not resolved. V dropped 10 bases and J dropped 2 bases, with 16 bases sitting between them. Germline CDR1 reads SEHNR; CDR2 reads FQNEAQ (reference sequence). The CDR3 totals 14 residues. CDR3 loop: CAITPFTDTDTQYF. The CDR3 DNA reads as TGTGCCATAACCCCGTTTACTGACACAGATACGCAGTATTTT. Variable domain in full (rest from reference TRBV7-9 and TRBJ2-3): DTGVSQNPRHKITKRGQNVTFRCDPISEHNRLYWYRQTLGQGPEFLTYFQNEAQLEKSRLLSDRFSAERPKGSFSTLEIQRTEQGDSAMYLCAITPFTDTDTQYFGPGTRLTVL.

This clone was counted between two and nine times. The J gene is TRBJ1-5, the V gene TRBV3-1 (or the pseudogene TRBV3-2); D remains ambiguous. The germline V gene encodes CDR1 LGHDT and CDR2 YNNKEL (reference sequence). There are 14 residues in the CDR3. V shed 0 bases and J shed 4 bases, with 7 bases lying between them. As DNA, the CDR3 is TGTGCCAGCAGCCAAGATCTACAGAATCAGCCCCAGCATTTT. Translating gives CASSQDLQNQPQHF.

The gene calls are TRBV7-8 and TRBJ1-4; D is ambiguous. CDR3 length: 13 amino acids. V was shortened by 4 bases and J by 5 bases, with 8 bases between the two germline ends. Germline values: CDR1 SGHVS, CDR2 FQNEAQ. The CDR3 nucleotides are TGTGCCAGCAGCTCCCGGGTGAATGAAAAACTGTTTTTT. Amino acid sequence: CASSSRVNEKLFF.

This clone appeared a single time. The V and J genes are TRBV15 and TRBJ2-4; D not certain. Germline-derived CDR1 and CDR2 are LNHNV and YYDKDF (reference sequence). The CDR3 extends over 15 amino acids. V shed 4 bases and J shed 0 bases, with 10 bases lying between them. The CDR3, as DNA: TGTGCCACCAGCAAAGGTGGGCTAGCCAAAAACATTCAGTACTTC. Translation: CATSKGGLAKNIQYF.

V and J are TRBV27 and TRBJ2-7; 7 nucleotides agree with TRBD1. Germline-derived CDR1 and CDR2 are MNHEY and SMNVEV (reference sequence). The CDR3 sequence is 14 residues long. The ends lost 2 bases at V and 3 bases at J; junction bases unmatched: 4. DNA of the CDR3: TGTGCCAGCAGTTTAAACAGGGGCGGCTACGAGCAGTACTTC. Amino acid sequence: CASSLNRGGYEQYF.

The V call is TRBV15, the J call TRBJ1-5; 8 bases are a match to TRBD1. With 5 bases clipped from V and 0 bases from J, the junction kept 12 bases outside the gene matches. Germline CDR1 and CDR2: LNHNV and YYDKDF (reference sequence). This CDR3 has 18 amino acids. The CDR3 bases are TGTGCCACCAGCGGACCGGGACAGGCAACATATAGCAATCAGCCCCAGCATTTT. As protein: CATSGPGQATYSNQPQHF.

This sequence joins TRBV18 and TRBJ2-1; D ambiguous. V lost 4 bases and J lost 4, with 8 bases in between. Germline assignment: CDR1 KGHSH and CDR2 LQKENI. This CDR3 comprises 13 residues. The CDR3, as DNA: TGTGCCAGCTCACTTTCTCGTTACAATGAGCAGTTCTTC. Encoded protein: CASSLSRYNEQFF.

The V call is TRBV2, the J call TRBJ2-1, with 7 bases fitting TRBD2. The CDR3 sequence is 12 residues long. The junction had 6 bases not matched to a gene; V was cut back by 8 bases and J by 8 bases. Germline loops: CDR1 SNHLY, CDR2 FYNNEI. The CDR3 DNA is TGTGCCAGCGGGCGGGGGAGGGATGAGCAGTTCTTC. Protein product: CASGRGRDEQFF.

This chain connects TRBV28 to TRBJ2-2; 9 bases are shared with TRBD1. CDR1 and CDR2 (germline): MDHEN, SYDVKM. This CDR3 region has 14 residues. Trimming at V came to 10 bases and at J to 8 bases, leaving 11 bases not matched to a gene. The DNA for the CDR3 is TGTGCCACACAGGGGGCGCGATTTCCGGGGGAGCTGTTTTTT. Amino acid sequence: CATQGARFPGELFF.

The chain employs TRBV7-8 and TRBJ2-7, with 8 bases lining up with TRBD1. The CDR3 totals 14 residues. J was trimmed by 1 base and V by 6 bases; bases with no gene match: 5. Germline V gives CDR1 SGHVS, CDR2 FQNEAQ. The CDR3 sequence is CASRERQGSYEQYF. The CDR3 DNA reads as TGTGCCAGCAGAGAACGACAGGGGTCCTACGAGCAGTACTTC.

The J gene is TRBJ2-2, the V gene TRBV28; no clear D. CDR3 length: 15 residues. From germline, CDR1 is MDHEN and CDR2 SYDVKM. V gave up 2 bases and J gave up 0 bases, with 7 bases separating them. The DNA for the CDR3 is TGTGCCAGCAGTTTACTGAGGTCGAACACCGGGGAGCTGTTTTTT. This sequence encodes CASSLLRSNTGELFF. The variable domain in full, completed from reference TRBV28 and TRBJ2-2, reads DVKVTQSSRYLVKRTGEKVFLECVQDMDHENMFWYRQDPGLGLRLIYFSYDVKMKEKGDIPEGYSVSREKKERFSLILESASTNQTSMYLCASSLLRSNTGELFFGEGSRLTVL.

The chain joins TRBV11-2 to TRBJ2-7, with 7 bases aligning to TRBD1. Per germline, CDR1 SGHAT and CDR2 FQNNGV. V shed 3 bases, J shed 3 bases, and the junction held 8 bases outside the gene matches. The CDR3 totals 15 residues. The CDR3 spells CASSLGTDKFYEQYF. CDR3 coding DNA: TGTGCCAGCAGCTTGGGGACAGACAAATTCTACGAGCAGTACTTC. Variable domain in full (rest from reference TRBV11-2 and TRBJ2-7): EAGVAQSPRYKIIEKRQSVAFWCNPISGHATLYWYQQILGQGPKLLIQFQNNGVVDDSQLPKDRFSAERLKGVDSTLKIQPAKLEDSAVYLCASSLGTDKFYEQYFGPGTRLTVT.

This clone has just one count. The V call is TRBV7-2, the J call TRBJ2-2; D gene unclear. CDR1 is SGHTA, CDR2 FQGNSA, per germline. With 4 bases removed from V and 6 bases from J, the gap between germline ends came to 9 bases. The CDR3 runs to 13 residues. The CDR3 loop is CASSSPLSGELFF. In DNA form, the CDR3 reads TGTGCCAGCAGCTCCCCCCTGTCCGGGGAGCTGTTTTTT.

The rearrangement uses TRBV20-1 and TRBJ2-7; 9 bases are shared with TRBD2. V was clipped by 3 bases and J by 0 bases; unmatched bases: 3. The CDR3 consists of 14 residues. Germline CDR1 DFQATT, CDR2 SNEGSKA (reference sequence). In nucleotides, the CDR3 is TGCAGTGCTAGTCCTAGCGGGATCTCCTACGAGCAGTACTTC. The encoded protein is CSASPSGISYEQYF.

This rearrangement joins TRBV5-1 to TRBJ2-7; TRBD2 matches 14 bases. The CDR3 loop spans 17 amino acids. The germline gives CDR1 SGHRS, CDR2 YFSETQ. Unmatched junction bases numbered 11, after V lost 4 bases and J lost 5 bases. CDR3 protein: CASSPRGLAGEKDEQYF. CDR3 in DNA: TGCGCCAGCAGCCCAAGGGGACTAGCGGGGGAGAAGGACGAGCAGTACTTC. Combining the CDR3 with reference TRBV5-1 and TRBJ2-7 gives the whole variable domain KAGVTQTPRYLIKTRGQQVTLSCSPISGHRSVSWYQQTPGQGLQFLFEYFSETQRNKGNFPGRFSGRQFSNSRSEMNVSTLELGDSALYLCASSPRGLAGEKDEQYFGPGTRLTVT.